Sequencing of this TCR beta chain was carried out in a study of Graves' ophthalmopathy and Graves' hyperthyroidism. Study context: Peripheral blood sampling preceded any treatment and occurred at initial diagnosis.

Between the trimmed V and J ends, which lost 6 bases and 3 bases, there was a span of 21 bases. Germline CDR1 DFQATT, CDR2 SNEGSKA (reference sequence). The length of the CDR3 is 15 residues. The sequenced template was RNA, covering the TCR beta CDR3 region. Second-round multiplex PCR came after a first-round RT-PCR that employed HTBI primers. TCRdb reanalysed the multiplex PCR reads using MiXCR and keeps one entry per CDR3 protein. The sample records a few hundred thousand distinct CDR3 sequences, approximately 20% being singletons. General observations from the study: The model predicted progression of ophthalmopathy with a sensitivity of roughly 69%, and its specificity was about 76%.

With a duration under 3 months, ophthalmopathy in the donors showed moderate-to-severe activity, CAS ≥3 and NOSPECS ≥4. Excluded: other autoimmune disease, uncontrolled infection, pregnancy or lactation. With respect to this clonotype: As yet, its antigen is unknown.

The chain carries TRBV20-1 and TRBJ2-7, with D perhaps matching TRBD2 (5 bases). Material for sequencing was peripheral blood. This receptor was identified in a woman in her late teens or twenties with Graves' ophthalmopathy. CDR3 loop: CSAIFTRPVSYEQYF. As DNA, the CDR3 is TGCAGTGCCATTTTTACTAGACCAGTCAGCTACGAGCAGTACTTC.